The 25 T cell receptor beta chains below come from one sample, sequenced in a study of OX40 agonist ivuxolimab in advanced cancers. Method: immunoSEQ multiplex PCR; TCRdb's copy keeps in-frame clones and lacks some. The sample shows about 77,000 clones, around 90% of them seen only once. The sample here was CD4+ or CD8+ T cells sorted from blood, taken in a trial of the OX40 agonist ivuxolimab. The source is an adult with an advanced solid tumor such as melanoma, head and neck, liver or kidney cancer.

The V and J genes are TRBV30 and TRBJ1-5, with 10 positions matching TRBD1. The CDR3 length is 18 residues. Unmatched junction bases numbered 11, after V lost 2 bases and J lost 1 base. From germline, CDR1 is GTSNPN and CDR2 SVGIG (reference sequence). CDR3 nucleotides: TGTGCCTGGAGTCACCGGGACAGGGGTGGAGGAAGCAATCAGCCCCAGCATTTT. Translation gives CAWSHRDRGGGSNQPQHF. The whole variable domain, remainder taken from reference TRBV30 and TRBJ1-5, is SQTIHQWPATLVQPVGSPLSLECTVEGTSNPNLYWYRQAAGRGLQLLFYSVGIGQISSEVPQNLSASRPQDRQFILSSKKLLLSDSGFYLCAWSHRDRGGGSNQPQHFGDGTRLSIL.

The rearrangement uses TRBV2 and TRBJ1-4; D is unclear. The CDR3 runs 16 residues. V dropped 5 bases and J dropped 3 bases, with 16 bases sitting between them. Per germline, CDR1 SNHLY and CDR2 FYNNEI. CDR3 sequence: CASSPLLMGANEKLFF. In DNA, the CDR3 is TGTGCCAGCAGTCCCCTCCTCATGGGTGCTAATGAAAAACTGTTTTTT.

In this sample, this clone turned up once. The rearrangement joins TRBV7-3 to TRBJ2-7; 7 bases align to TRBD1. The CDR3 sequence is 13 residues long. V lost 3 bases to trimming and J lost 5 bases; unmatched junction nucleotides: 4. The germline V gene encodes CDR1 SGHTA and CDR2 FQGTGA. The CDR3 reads CASSLDRTDEQYF. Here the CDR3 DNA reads TGTGCCAGCAGCTTGGACAGGACGGACGAGCAGTACTTC.

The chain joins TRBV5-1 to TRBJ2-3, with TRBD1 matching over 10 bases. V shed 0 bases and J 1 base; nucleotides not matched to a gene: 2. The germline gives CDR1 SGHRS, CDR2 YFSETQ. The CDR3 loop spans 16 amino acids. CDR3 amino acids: CASSLVGTGGTDTQYF. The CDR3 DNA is TGCGCCAGCAGCTTGGTCGGGACAGGGGGCACAGATACGCAGTATTTT.

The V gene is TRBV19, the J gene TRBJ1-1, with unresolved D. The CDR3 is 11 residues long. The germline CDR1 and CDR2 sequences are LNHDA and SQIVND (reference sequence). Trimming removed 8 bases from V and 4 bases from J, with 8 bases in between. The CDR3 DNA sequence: TGTGCCAGTCAAATCGCCACTGAAGCTTTCTTT. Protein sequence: CASQIATEAFF.

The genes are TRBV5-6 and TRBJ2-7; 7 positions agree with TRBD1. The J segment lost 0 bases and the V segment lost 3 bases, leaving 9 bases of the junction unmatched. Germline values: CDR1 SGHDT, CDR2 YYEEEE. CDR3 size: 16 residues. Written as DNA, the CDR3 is TGTGCCAGCAGCTCACCAGCCCGGGACAGCTCCTACGAGCAGTACTTC. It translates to CASSSPARDSSYEQYF.

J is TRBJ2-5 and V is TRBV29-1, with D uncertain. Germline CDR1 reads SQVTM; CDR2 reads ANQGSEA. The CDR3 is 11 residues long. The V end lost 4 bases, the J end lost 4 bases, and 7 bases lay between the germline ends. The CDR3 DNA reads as TGCAGCGTTGGGGTAGTAGAGACCCAGTACTTC. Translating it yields CSVGVVETQYF.

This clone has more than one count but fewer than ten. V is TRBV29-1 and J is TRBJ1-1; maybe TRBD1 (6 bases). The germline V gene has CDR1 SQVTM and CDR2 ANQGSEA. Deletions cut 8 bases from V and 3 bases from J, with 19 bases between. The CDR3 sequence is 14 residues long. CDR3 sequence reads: CSSSTGRGDTEAFF. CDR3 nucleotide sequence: TGCAGCTCGTCGACAGGACGAGGGGACACTGAAGCTTTCTTT.

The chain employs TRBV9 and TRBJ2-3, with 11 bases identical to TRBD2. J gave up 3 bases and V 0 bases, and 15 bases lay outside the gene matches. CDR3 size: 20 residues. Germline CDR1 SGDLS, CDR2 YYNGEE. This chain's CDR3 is CASSVGGHGGTSGRTDTQYF. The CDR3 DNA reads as TGTGCCAGCAGCGTAGGCGGACATGGGGGTACTAGCGGGAGAACAGATACGCAGTATTTT.

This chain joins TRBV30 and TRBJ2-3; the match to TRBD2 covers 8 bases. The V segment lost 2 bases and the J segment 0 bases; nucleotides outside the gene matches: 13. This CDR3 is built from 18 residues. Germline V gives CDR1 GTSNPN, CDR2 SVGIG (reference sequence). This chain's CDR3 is CAWSPVAGFISSTDTQYF. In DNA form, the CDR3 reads TGTGCCTGGAGTCCGGTAGCGGGATTTATTTCTAGCACAGATACGCAGTATTTT.

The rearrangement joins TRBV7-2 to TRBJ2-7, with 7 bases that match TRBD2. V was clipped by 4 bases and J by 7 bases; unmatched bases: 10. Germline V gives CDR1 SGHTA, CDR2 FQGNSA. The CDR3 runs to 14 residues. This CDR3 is CASSSSSGSGEQYF. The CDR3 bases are TGTGCCAGCAGCTCCTCTAGCGGCTCTGGGGAGCAGTACTTC.

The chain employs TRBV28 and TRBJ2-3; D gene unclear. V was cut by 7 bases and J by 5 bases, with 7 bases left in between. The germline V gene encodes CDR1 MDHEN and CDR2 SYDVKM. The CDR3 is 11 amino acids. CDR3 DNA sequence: TGTGCCAGCAAAACTGTAGATACGCAGTATTTT. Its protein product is CASKTVDTQYF.

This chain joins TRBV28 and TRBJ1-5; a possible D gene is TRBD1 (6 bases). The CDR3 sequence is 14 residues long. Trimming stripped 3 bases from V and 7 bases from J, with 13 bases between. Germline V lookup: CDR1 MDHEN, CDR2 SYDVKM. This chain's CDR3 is CASSLVQGSQPQHF. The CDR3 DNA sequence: TGTGCCAGCAGTTTGGTACAGGGCAGCCAGCCCCAGCATTTT.

The CDR3: CATSRDMASGVSYNEQFF. CDR3 DNA sequence: TGTGCCACCAGCAGAGATATGGCTAGCGGGGTTTCCTACAATGAGCAGTTCTTC. The chain has TRBV15 and TRBJ2-1; 9 bases are shared with TRBD2. CDR3 length equals 18 residues. CDR1 is LNHNV, CDR2 YYDKDF, per germline (reference sequence). Trimming took 0 bases from V and 1 from J; bases not matched to a gene: 7.

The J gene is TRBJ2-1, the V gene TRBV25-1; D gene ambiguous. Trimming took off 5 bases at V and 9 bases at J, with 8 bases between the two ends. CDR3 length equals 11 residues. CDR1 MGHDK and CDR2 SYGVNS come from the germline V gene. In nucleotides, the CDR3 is TGTGCCAGCAGTAGGGTCGGTGAGCAGTTCTTC. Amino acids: CASSRVGEQFF.

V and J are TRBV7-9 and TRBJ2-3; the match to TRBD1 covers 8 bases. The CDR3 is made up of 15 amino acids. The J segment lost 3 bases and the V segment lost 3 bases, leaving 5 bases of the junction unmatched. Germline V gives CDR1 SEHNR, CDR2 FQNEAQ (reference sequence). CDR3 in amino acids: CASSFPGQVTDTQYF. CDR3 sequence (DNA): TGTGCCAGCAGCTTCCCGGGACAGGTAACAGATACGCAGTATTTT.

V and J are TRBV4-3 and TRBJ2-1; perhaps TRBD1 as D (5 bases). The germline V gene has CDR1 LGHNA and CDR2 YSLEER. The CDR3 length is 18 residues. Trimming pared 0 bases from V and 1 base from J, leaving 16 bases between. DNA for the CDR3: TGCGCCAGCAGCCAAGATTACCGCCAAAGGGGTTCCTACAATGAGCAGTTCTTC. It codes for CASSQDYRQRGSYNEQFF.

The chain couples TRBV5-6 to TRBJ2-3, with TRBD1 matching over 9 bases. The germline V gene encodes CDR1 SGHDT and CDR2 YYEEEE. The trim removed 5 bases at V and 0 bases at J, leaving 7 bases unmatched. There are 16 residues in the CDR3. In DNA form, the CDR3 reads TGTGCCAGCAGTTCGGGAGACAGGGGGAGCACAGATACGCAGTATTTT. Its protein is CASSSGDRGSTDTQYF.

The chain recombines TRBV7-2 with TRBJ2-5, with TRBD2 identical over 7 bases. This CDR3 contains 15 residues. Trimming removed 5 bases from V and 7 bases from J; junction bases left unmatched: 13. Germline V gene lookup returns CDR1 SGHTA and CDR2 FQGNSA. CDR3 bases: TGTGCCAGCAGCCCCGGACTAGTACCCAAGAGGACCCAGTACTTC. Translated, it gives CASSPGLVPKRTQYF. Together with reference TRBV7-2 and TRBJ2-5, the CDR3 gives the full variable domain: GAGVSQSPSNKVTEKGKDVELRCDPISGHTALYWYRQSLGQGLEFLIYFQGNSAPDKSGLPSDRFSAERTGGSVSTLTIQRTQQEDSAVYLCASSPGLVPKRTQYFGPGTRLLVL.

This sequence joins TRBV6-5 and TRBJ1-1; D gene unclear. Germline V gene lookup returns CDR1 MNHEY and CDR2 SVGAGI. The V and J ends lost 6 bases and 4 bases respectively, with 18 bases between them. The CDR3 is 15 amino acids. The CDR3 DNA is TGTGCCAGCAGCCTCCTGGACTTTGGAGGCACTGAAGCTTTCTTT. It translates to CASSLLDFGGTEAFF.

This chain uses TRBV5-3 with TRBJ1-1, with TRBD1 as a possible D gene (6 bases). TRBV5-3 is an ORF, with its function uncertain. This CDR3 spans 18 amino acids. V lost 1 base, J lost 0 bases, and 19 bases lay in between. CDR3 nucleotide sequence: TGTGCCAGAAGCTTGAAAGAGGGACACAGTTTGATGAACACTGAAGCTTTCTTT. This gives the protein CARSLKEGHSLMNTEAFF.

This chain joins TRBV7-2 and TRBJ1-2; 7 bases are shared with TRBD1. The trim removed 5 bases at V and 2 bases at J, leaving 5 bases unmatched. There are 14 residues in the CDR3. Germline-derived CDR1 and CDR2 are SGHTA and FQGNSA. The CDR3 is CASSQGTANYGYTF. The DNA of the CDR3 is TGTGCCAGCAGCCAGGGGACAGCCAACTATGGCTACACCTTC.

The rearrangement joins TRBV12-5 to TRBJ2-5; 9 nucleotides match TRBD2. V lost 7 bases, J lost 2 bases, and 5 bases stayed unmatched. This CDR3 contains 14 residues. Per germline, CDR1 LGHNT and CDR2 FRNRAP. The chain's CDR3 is CASAFSGGQETQYF. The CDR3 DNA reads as TGTGCTAGTGCCTTTAGCGGGGGACAAGAGACCCAGTACTTC.

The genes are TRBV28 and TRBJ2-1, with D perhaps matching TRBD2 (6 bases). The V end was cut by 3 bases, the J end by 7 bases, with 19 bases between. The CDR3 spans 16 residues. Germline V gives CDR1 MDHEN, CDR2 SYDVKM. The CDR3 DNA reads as TGTGCCAGCAGTTTTGGGGGGACGAGGGTGTGGAATGAGCAGTTCTTC. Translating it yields CASSFGGTRVWNEQFF.

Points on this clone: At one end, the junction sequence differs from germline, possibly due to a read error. CDR3 DNA sequence: TGCGCCAGCAGAAGGGGCGGCTCCCACGAGCAGTACTTC. Translation: CASRRGGSHEQYF. The chain employs TRBV10-2 and TRBJ2-7; TRBD1 is a possible D gene (5 bases). Germline-derived CDR1 and CDR2 are WSHSY and SAAADI. The CDR3 spans 13 residues.